This TCR beta chain stems from a study of radiotherapy plus CTLA-4 blockade in lung cancer. Across the whole study: Among all patients, approximately 17% showed objective responses, while about 30% had disease control. Findings of the study overall: Reports state that early shifts in blood T cell clones, with interferon-beta, best predicted response. Radiotherapy with ipilimumab was followed by blood expansion of tumor-derived clones.

Details on this clone: Its antigen is undetermined.

Patients in the study, people with chemo-refractory metastatic non-small-cell lung cancer, received focal radiation plus ipilimumab CTLA-4 blockade. Clones were sequenced by immunoSEQ multiplex PCR, and TCRdb holds only the in-frame ones, with some missing. Among 50,000 to 65,000 clones, 77% were seen once, and the ten largest hold about 2.5%. Here the sequenced sample was peripheral blood, taken from a patient treated with radiotherapy plus ipilimumab. The TCR was taken from a human donor with non-small cell lung cancer whose response to radiotherapy plus ipilimumab could not be evaluated.

The CDR3 sequence is CASSLSGTSSYNEQFF. In DNA, the CDR3 is TGTGCCAGCAGCCTCAGCGGGACGAGCTCCTACAATGAGCAGTTCTTC. V usage is TRBV7-2 and J usage is TRBJ2-1; 7 bases are shared with TRBD2. Trimming removed 5 bases from V and 0 bases from J; junction bases left unmatched: 7. Germline V CDR1 and CDR2: SGHTA, FQGNSA. The CDR3 runs to 16 residues.